These T cell receptor beta chains were read from a single sample in a study of cytomegalovirus exposure and HLA in healthy donors. Sequencing was performed with immunoSEQ multiplex PCR; in TCRdb, only in-frame clones are kept and a portion is missing. Of around 99,000 clones listed, about 63% were seen once; the top ten hold 6% to 6.5%. The sample consisted of PBMCs. All receptors come from a woman aged 25-40 years in good health and CMV-seronegative. Both conserved end residues are part of each CDR3. Fields, in order: J gene, clone size, V gene, D gene, CDR3 protein, CDR3 DNA. D genes are given only for firm matches. Clone sizes are given selectively: once, few, many, or a class where the clone is expanded.

J: TRBJ2-1; size: once; V: TRBV7-2; D: .; CDR3: CASSPWDWNNEQFF; DNA: TGTGCCAGCAGCCCCTGGGACTGGAACAATGAGCAGTTCTTC
J: TRBJ1-1; size: .; V: TRBV7-2; D: .; CDR3: CASSPRARTEAFF; DNA: TGTGCCAGCAGCCCGAGGGCGCGCACTGAAGCTTTCTTT
J: TRBJ1-3; size: few; V: TRBV2; D: .; CDR3: CASGTRSGNTIYF; DNA: TGTGCCAGCGGTACGCGCTCTGGAAACACCATATATTTT
J: TRBJ2-5; size: .; V: TRBV18; D: TRBD2; CDR3: CASSPNGGAQETQYF; DNA: TGTGCCAGCTCACCTAACGGGGGGGCCCAAGAGACCCAGTACTTC
J: TRBJ1-2; size: .; V: TRBV5-1; D: .; CDR3: CASSLYPGSNYGYTF; DNA: TGCGCCAGCAGCTTGTACCCAGGTTCTAACTATGGCTACACCTTC
J: TRBJ1-1; size: .; V: TRBV30; D: .; CDR3: CAWSLFMNTEAFF; DNA: TGTGCCTGGAGCCTTTTTATGAACACTGAAGCTTTCTTT
J: TRBJ1-2; size: .; V: TRBV2; D: TRBD1; CDR3: CASSEVQGARVGYTF; DNA: TGTGCCAGCAGTGAAGTTCAGGGGGCGCGGGTTGGCTACACCTTC
J: TRBJ2-1; size: once; V: TRBV6-1; D: TRBD2; CDR3: CASRASGRYEQFF; DNA: TGTGCCAGCCGGGCTAGCGGGAGGTATGAGCAGTTCTTC
J: TRBJ2-7; size: .; V: TRBV30; D: .; CDR3: CARSATGYEQYF; DNA: TGTGCCCGGAGTGCGACTGGGTACGAGCAGTACTTC
J: TRBJ2-5; size: few; V: TRBV7-9; D: TRBD1; CDR3: CASSLRDRGVGETQYF; DNA: TGTGCCAGCAGCCTCCGGGACAGGGGTGTCGGGGAGACCCAGTACTTC
J: TRBJ1-1; size: few; V: TRBV25-1; D: .; CDR3: CASSESTAANTEAFF; DNA: TGTGCCAGCAGTGAATCGACGGCGGCGAACACTGAAGCTTTCTTT
J: TRBJ2-5; size: .; V: TRBV7-6; D: TRBD2; CDR3: CASSDIGGEETQYF; DNA: TGTGCCAGCAGCGATATTGGGGGGGAAGAGACCCAGTACTTC
J: TRBJ2-5; size: once; V: TRBV20-1; D: .; CDR3: CSAKYWETQYF; DNA: TGCAGTGCTAAGTACTGGGAGACCCAGTACTTC
J: TRBJ1-1; size: few; V: TRBV5-5; D: .; CDR3: CASSSEGGNTEAFF; DNA: TGTGCCAGCAGCTCAGAAGGGGGGAACACTGAAGCTTTCTTT
J: TRBJ2-7; size: .; V: TRBV27; D: TRBD1; CDR3: CASSSQGTYEQYF; DNA: TGTGCCAGCAGTTCACAGGGGACCTACGAGCAGTACTTC
J: TRBJ1-4; size: once; V: TRBV12-5; D: .; CDR3: CASGFSTQPARGEKLFF; DNA: TGTGCTAGTGGTTTCTCTACACAACCGGCCCGGGGTGAAAAACTGTTTTTT
J: TRBJ2-2; size: few; V: TRBV4-1; D: TRBD2; CDR3: CATRLAGNTGELFF; DNA: TGCGCCACCCGATTAGCGGGGAACACCGGGGAGCTGTTTTTT
J: TRBJ1-2; size: .; V: TRBV19; D: .; CDR3: CASTLALEQGYTF; DNA: TGTGCCAGTACCCTGGCCCTGGAGCAGGGCTACACCTTC
J: TRBJ2-5; size: few; V: TRBV27; D: TRBD2; CDR3: CASSPGDIAGSQETQYF; DNA: TGTGCCAGCAGCCCGGGGGATATAGCGGGGTCCCAAGAGACCCAGTACTTC
J: TRBJ2-7; size: .; V: TRBV6-5; D: .; CDR3: CASSQLMEQYF; DNA: TGTGCCAGCAGTCAACTCATGGAGCAGTACTTC
J: TRBJ1-5; size: .; V: TRBV5-1; D: .; CDR3: CASSEEPGRGNQPQHF; DNA: TGCGCCAGCAGCGAAGAACCGGGACGGGGGAATCAGCCCCAGCATTTT
J: TRBJ2-3; size: .; V: TRBV11-3; D: TRBD2; CDR3: CASSLSGGYTDTQYF; DNA: TGTGCCAGCAGCCTTAGCGGGGGCTACACAGATACGCAGTATTTT
J: TRBJ2-7; size: .; V: TRBV5-1; D: TRBD1; CDR3: CASSLFEGARDEQYF; DNA: TGCGCCAGCAGCTTGTTTGAGGGGGCGAGGGACGAGCAGTACTTC
J: TRBJ2-3; size: .; V: TRBV10-1; D: TRBD2; CDR3: CASSGLAGGWLLCTDTQYF; DNA: TGCGCCAGCAGTGGGCTAGCGGGGGGGTGGTTGTTATGTACAGATACGCAGTATTTT
J: TRBJ2-7; size: .; V: TRBV11-3; D: .; CDR3: CASSSVGGPYEQYF; DNA: TGTGCCAGCAGTTCGGTTGGGGGCCCCTACGAGCAGTACTTC
J: TRBJ2-1; size: .; V: TRBV5-1; D: TRBD2; CDR3: CVSSPNGAGPYNEQFF; DNA: TGCGTCAGCAGCCCGAATGGAGCGGGGCCTTACAATGAGCAGTTCTTC
J: TRBJ2-7; size: .; V: TRBV11-3; D: .; CDR3: CASSFEFGEQYF; DNA: TGTGCCAGCAGCTTTGAATTCGGGGAGCAGTACTTC
J: TRBJ2-5; size: .; V: TRBV7-2; D: TRBD2; CDR3: CASSLAGLAGAGETQYF; DNA: TGTGCCAGCAGCTTGGCTGGACTAGCGGGAGCGGGAGAGACCCAGTACTTC